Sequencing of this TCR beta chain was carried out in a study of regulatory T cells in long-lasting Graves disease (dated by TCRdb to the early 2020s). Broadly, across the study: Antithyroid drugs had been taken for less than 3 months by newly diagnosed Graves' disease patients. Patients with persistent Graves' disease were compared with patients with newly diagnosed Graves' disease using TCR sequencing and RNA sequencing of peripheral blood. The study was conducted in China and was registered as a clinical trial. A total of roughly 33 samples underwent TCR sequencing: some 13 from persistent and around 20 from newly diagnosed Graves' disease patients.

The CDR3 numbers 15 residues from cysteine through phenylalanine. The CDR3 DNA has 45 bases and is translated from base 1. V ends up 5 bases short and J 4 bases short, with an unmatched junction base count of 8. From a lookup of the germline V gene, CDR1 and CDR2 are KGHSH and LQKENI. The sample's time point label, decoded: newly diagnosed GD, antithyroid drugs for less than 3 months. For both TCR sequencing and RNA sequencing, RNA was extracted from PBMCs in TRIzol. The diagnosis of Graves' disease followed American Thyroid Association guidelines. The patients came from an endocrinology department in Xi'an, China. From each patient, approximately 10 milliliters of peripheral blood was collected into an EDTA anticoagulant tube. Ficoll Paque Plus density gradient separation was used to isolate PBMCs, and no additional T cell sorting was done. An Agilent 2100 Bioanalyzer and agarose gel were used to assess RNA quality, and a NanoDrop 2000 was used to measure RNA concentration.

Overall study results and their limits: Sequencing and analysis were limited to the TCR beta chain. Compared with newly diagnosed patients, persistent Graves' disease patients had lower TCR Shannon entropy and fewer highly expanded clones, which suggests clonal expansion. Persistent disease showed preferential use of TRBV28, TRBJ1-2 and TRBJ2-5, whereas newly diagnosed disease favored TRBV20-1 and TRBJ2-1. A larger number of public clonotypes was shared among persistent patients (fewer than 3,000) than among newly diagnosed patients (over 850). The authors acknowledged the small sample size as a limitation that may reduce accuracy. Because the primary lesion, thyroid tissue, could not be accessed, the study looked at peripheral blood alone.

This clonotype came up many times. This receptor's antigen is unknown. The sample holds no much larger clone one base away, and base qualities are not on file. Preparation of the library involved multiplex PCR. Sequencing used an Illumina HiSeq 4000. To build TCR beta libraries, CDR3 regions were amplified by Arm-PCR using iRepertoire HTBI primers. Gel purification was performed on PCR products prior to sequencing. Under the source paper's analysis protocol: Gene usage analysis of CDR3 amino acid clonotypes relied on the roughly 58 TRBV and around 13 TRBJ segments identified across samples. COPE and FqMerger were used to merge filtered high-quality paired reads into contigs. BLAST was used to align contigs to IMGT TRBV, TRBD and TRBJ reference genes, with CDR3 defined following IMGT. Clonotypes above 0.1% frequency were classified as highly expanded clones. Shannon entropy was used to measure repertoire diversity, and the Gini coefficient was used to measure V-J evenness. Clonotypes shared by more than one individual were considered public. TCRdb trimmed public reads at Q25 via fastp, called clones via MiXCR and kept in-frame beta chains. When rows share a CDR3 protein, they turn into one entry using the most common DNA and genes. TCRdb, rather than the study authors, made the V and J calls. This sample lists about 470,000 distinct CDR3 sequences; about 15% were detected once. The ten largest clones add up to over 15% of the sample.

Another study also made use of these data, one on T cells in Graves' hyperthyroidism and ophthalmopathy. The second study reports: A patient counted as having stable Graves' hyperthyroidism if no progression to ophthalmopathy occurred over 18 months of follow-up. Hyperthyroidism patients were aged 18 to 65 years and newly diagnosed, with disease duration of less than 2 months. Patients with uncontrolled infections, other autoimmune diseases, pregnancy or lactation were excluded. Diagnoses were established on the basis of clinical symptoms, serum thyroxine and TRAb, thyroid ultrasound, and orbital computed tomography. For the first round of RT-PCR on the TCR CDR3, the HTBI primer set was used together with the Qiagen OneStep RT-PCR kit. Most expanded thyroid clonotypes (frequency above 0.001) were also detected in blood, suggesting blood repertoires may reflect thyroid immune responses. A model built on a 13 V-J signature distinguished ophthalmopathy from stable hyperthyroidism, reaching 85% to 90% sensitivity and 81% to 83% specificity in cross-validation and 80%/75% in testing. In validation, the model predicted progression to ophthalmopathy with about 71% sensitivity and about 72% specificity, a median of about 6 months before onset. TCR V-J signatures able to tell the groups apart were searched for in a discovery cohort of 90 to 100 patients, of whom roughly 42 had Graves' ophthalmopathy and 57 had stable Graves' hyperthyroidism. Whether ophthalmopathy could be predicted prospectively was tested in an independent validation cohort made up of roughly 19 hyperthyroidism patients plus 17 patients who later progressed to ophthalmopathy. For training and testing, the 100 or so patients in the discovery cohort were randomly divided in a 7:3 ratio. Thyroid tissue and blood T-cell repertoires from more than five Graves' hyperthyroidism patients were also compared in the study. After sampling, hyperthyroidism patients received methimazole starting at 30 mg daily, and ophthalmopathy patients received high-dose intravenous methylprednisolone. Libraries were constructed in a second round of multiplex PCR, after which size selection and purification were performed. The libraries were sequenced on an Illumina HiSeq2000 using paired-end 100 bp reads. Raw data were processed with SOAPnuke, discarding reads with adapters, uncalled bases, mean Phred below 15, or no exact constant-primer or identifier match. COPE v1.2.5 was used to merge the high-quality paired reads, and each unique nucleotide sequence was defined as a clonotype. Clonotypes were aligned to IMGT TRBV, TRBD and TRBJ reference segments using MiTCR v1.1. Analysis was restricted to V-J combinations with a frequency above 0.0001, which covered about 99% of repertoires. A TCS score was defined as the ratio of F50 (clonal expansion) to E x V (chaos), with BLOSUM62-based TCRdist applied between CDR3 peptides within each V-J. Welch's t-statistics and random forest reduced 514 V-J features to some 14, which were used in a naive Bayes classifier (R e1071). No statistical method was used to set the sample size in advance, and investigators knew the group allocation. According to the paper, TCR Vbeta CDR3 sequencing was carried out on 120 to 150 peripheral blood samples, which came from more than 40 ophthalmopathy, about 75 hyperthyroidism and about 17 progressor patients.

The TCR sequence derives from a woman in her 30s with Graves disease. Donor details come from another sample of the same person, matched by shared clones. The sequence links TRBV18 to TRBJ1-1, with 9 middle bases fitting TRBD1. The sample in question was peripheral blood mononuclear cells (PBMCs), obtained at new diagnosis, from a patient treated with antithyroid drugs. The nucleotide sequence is TGTGCCAGCTCAACAGGGACAGGGACCGCCACTGAAGCTTTCTTT. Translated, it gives CASSTGTGTATEAFF.